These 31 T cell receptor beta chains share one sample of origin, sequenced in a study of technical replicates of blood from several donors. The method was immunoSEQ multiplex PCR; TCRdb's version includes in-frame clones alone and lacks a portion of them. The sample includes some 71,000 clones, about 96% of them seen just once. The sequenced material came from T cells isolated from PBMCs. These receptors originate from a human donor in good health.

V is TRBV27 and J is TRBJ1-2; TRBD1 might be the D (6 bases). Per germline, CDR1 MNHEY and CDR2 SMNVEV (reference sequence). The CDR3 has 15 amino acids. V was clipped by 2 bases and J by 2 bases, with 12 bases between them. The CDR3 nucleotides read TGTGCCAGCAGTTTACGCACAGGGAGAAACTATGGCTACACCTTC. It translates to CASSLRTGRNYGYTF.

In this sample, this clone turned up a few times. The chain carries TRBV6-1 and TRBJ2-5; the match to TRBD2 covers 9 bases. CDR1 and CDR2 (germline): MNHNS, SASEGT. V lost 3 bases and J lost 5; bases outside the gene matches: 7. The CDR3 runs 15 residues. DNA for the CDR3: TGTGCCAGCAGTGAGTTAGCGGGAGAGCAGGAGACCCAGTACTTC. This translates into CASSELAGEQETQYF.

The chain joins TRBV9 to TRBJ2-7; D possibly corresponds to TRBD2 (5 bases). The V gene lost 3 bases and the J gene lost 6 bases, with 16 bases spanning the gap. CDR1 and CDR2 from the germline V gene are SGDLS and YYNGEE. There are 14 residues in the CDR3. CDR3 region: CASSEERGSSEQYF. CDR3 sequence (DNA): TGTGCCAGCAGCGAGGAAAGAGGGAGCTCCGAGCAGTACTTC.

CDR3 coding DNA: TGTGCCAGCTCTTCGGCAGCGGGAGGCCAAGAGACCCAGTACTTC. Its translation is CASSSAAGGQETQYF. V is TRBV2 and J is TRBJ2-5, with 9 bases lining up with TRBD2. V trimming: 8 bases; J trimming: 1 base; junction bases outside the gene matches: 8. Germline CDR1 is SNHLY and CDR2 is FYNNEI. The CDR3 loop spans 15 amino acids.

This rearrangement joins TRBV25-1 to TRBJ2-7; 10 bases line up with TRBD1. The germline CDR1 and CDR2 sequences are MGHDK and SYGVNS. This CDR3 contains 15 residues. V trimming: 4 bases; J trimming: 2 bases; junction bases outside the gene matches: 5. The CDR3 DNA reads TGTGCCAGCAGTGCCCGGGACAGGGGAACCTACGAGCAGTACTTC. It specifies CASSARDRGTYEQYF.

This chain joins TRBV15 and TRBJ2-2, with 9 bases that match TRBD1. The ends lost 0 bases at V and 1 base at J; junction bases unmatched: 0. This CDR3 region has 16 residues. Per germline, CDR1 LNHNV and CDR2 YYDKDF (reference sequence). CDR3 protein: CATSREGQGNTGELFF. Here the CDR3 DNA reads TGTGCCACCAGCAGAGAGGGACAGGGGAACACCGGGGAGCTGTTTTTT. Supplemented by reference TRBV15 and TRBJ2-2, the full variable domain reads DAMVIQNPRYQVTQFGKPVTLSCSQTLNHNVMYWYQQKSSQAPKLLFHYYDKDFNNEADTPDNFQSRRPNTSFCFLDIRSPGLGDTAMYLCATSREGQGNTGELFFGEGSRLTVL.

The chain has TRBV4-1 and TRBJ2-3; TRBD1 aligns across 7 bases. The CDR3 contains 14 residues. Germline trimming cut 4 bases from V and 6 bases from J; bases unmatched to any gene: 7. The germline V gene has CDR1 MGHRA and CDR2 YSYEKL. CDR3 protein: CASSPYTGEDTQYF. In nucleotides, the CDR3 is TGCGCCAGCAGCCCTTACACAGGGGAGGATACGCAGTATTTT.

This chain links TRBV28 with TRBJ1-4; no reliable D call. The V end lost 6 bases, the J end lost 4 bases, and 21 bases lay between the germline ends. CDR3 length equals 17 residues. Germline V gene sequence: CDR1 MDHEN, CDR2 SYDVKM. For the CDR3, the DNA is TGTGCCAGCAGCCCCCTTCTAGGAGGAGGGCTTAATGAAAAACTGTTTTTT. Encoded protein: CASSPLLGGGLNEKLFF.

CDR3 DNA: TGTGCCTGGAGCCACGGACCAGGGAGGACTAATGAAAAACTGTTTTTT. Encoded protein: CAWSHGPGRTNEKLFF. The rearrangement uses TRBV30 and TRBJ1-4, with D possibly matching TRBD1 (5 bases). This CDR3 is 16 amino acids long. Trimming removed 3 bases at V and 2 bases at J, with 16 bases between. CDR1 is GTSNPN and CDR2 is SVGIG in the germline V gene (reference sequence).

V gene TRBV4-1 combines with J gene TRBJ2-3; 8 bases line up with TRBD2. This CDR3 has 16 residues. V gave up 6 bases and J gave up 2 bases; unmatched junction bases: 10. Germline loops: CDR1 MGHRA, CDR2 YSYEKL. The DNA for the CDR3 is TGCGCCAGCAGGCAATACGGGGGGGTCCTCACAGATACGCAGTATTTT. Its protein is CASRQYGGVLTDTQYF.

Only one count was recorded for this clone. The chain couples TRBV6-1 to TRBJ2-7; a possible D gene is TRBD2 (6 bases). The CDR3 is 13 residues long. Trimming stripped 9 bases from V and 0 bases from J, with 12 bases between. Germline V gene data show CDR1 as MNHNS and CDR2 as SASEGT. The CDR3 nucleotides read TGTGCCAGGGCGCGGGATAGCTCCTACGAGCAGTACTTC. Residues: CARARDSSYEQYF.

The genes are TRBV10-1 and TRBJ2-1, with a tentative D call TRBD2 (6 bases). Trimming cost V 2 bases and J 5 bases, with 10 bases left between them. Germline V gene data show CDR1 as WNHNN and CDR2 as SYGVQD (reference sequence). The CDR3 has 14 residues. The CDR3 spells CASSEPGGDNEQFF. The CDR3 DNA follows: TGCGCCAGCAGTGAGCCAGGAGGGGACAATGAGCAGTTCTTC.

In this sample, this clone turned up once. DNA for the CDR3: TGCGCCAGCAGCCAACTAGCGGGAGATAATTGGGAGCTGTTTTTT. It translates to CASSQLAGDNWELFF. The chain carries TRBV4-1 and TRBJ2-2; 10 bases line up with TRBD2. V lost 2 bases, J lost 9 bases, and 6 bases stayed unmatched. This CDR3 is built from 15 residues. CDR1 and CDR2 from the germline V gene are MGHRA and YSYEKL.

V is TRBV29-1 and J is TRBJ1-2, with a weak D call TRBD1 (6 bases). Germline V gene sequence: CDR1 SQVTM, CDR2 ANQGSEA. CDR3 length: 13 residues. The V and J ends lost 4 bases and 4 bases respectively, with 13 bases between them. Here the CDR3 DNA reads TGCAGCGTTGTAACAGGGAGATCCTATGGCTACACCTTC. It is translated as CSVVTGRSYGYTF.

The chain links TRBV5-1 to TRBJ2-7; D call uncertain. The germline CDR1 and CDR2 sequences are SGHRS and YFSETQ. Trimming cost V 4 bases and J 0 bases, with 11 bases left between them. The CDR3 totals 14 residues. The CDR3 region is CASSIWASSYEQYF. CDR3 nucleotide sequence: TGCGCCAGCAGCATTTGGGCAAGCTCCTACGAGCAGTACTTC.

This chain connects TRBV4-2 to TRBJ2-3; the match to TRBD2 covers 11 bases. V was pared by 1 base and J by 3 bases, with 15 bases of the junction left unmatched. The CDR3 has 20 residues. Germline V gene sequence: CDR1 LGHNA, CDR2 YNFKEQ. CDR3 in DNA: TGTGCCAGCAGCCAAGCCCGGAGTAGCGGGAGGGCCGGTTATACAGATACGCAGTATTTT. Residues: CASSQARSSGRAGYTDTQYF.

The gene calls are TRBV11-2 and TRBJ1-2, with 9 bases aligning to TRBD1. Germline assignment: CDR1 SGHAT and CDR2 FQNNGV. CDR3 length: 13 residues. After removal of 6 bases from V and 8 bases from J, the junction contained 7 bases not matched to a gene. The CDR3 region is CASRRTGDHGYTF. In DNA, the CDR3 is TGTGCCAGCAGAAGGACAGGGGATCACGGCTACACCTTC.

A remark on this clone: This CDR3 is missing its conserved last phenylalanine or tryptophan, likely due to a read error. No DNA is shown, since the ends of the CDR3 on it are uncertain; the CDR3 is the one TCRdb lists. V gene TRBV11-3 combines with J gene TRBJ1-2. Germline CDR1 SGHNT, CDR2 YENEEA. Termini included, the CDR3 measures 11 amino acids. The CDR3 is CASKTPGTTAL.

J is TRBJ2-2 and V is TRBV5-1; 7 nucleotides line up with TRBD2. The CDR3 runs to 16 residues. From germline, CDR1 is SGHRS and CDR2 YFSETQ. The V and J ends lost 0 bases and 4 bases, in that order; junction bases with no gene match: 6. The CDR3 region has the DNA TGCGCCAGCAGCTTGGAGGCGGGAGTGGTCACCGGGGAGCTGTTTTTT. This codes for CASSLEAGVVTGELFF.

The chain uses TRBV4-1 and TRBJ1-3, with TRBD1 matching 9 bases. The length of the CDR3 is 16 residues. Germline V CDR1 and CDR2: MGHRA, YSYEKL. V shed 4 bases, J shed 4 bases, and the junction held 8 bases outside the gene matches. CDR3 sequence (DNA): TGCGCCAGCAGCCGTTACCGGGACAGGGCAGGAAACACCATATATTTT. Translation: CASSRYRDRAGNTIYF.

Written as DNA, the CDR3 is TGTGCCAGCAGTTACAGGGGGACTAATGAGCAGTACTTC. Encoded protein: CASSYRGTNEQYF. This chain connects TRBV6-6 to TRBJ2-7, with D maybe TRBD2 (7 bases). V shed 2 bases and J shed 7 bases, with 12 bases lying between them. CDR1 MNHNY and CDR2 SVGAGI come from the germline V gene (reference sequence). This CDR3 is built from 13 residues.

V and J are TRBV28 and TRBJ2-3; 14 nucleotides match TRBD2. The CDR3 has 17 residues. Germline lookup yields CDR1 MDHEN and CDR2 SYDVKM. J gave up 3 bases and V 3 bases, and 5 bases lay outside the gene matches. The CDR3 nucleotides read TGTGCCAGCAGTTTGGGACTAGCGGGAGAAGGAACAGATACGCAGTATTTT. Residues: CASSLGLAGEGTDTQYF.

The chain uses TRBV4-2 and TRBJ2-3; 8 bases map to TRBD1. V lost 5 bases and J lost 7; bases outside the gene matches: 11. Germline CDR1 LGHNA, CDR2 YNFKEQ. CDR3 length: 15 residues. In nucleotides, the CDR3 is TGTGCCAGCAGCACCCTAATGACAGGGGCGAATACGCAGTATTTT. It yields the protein CASSTLMTGANTQYF.

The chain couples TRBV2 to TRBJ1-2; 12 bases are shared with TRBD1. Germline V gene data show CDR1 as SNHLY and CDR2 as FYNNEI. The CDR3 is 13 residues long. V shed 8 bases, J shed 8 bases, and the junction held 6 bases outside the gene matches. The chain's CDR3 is CASWGQGAQGYTF. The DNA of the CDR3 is TGTGCCAGCTGGGGACAGGGGGCGCAAGGCTACACCTTC.

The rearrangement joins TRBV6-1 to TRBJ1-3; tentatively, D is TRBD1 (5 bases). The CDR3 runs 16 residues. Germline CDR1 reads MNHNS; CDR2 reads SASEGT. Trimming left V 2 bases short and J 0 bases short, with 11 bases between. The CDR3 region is CASSEWPGSSGNTIYF. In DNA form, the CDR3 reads TGTGCCAGCAGTGAATGGCCAGGGTCCTCTGGAAACACCATATATTTT.

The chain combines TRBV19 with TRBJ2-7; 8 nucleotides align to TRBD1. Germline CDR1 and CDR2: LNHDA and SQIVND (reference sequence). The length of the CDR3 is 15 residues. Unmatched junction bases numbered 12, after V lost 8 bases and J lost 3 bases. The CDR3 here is CASAQGARGFYEQYF. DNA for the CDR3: TGTGCCAGTGCCCAGGGGGCCCGTGGTTTCTACGAGCAGTACTTC. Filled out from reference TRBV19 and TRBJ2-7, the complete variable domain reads DGGITQSPKYLFRKEGQNVTLSCEQNLNHDAMYWYRQDPGQGLRLIYYSQIVNDFQKGDIAEGYSVSREKKESFPLTVTSAQKNPTAFYLCASAQGARGFYEQYFGPGTRLTVT.

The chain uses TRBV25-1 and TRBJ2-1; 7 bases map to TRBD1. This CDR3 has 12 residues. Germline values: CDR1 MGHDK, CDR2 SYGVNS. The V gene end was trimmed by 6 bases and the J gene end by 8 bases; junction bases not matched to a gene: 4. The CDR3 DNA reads TGTGCCAGCAGGAAGGGGGCGCATGAGCAGTTCTTC. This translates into CASRKGAHEQFF. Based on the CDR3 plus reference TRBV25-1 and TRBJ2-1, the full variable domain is EADIYQTPRYLVIGTGKKITLECSQTMGHDKMYWYQQDPGMELHLIHYSYGVNSTEKGDLSSESTVSRIRTEHFPLTLESARPSHTSQYLCASRKGAHEQFFGPGTRLTVL.

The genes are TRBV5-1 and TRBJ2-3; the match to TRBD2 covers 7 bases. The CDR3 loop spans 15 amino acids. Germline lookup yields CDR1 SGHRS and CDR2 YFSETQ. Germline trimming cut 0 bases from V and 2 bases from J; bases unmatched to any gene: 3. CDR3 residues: CASSLEAGYTDTQYF. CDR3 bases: TGCGCCAGCAGCTTGGAAGCGGGGTACACAGATACGCAGTATTTT.

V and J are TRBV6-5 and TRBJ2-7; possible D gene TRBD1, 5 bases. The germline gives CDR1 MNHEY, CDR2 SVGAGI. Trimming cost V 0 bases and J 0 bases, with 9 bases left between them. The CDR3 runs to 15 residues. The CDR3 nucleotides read TGTGCCAGCAGTTACTCGACAGCTAGCTCCTACGAGCAGTACTTC. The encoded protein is CASSYSTASSYEQYF.

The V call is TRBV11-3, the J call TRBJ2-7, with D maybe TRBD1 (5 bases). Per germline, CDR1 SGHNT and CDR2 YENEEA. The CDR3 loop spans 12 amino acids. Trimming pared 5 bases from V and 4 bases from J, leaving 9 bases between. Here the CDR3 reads CASSDSGYEQYF. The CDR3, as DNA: TGTGCCAGCAGCGACAGTGGTTACGAGCAGTACTTC. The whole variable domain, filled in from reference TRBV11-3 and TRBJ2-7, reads EAGVVQSPRYKIIEKKQPVAFWCNPISGHNTLYWYLQNLGQGPELLIRYENEEAVDDSQLPKDRFSAERLKGVDSTLKIQPAELGDSAVYLCASSDSGYEQYFGPGTRLTVT.

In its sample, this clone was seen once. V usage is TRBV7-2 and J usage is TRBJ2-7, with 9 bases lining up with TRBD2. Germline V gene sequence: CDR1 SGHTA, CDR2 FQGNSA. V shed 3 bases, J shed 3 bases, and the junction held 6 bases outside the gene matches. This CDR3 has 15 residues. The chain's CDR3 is CASSFSGTSNYEQYF. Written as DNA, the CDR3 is TGTGCCAGCAGCTTCTCTGGGACTAGCAACTACGAGCAGTACTTC.